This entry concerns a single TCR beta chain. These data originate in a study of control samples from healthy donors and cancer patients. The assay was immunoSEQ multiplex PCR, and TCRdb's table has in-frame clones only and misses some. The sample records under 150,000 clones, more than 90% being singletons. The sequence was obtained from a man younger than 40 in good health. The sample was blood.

The CDR3: CASSGSTYEQYF. Here the CDR3 DNA reads TGTGCCAGCTCAGGGTCGACCTACGAGCAGTACTTC. The V call is TRBV18, the J call TRBJ2-7; no reliable D call. Germline V CDR1 and CDR2: KGHSH, LQKENI. V lost 5 bases, J lost 2 bases, and 7 bases lay in between. This CDR3 is built from 12 residues.